This T cell receptor beta chain was obtained from a study of blood T cell repertoires in COVID-19. Across the study: Samples of COVID-19 (acute and convalescent) were obtained from the United States, Italy and Spain. T cells, B-cell-depleted T cells, or PBMCs supplied cDNA or gDNA.

Germline CDR1 is SGHRS and CDR2 is YFSETQ. The V segment lost 0 bases and the J segment 3 bases; nucleotides outside the gene matches: 2. CDR3 size: 14 residues. Participant ages covered roughly 18 to 89 years across approximately 25 US areas. On this clone: This specimen includes other DNA sequences encoding the same CDR3.

Generated by immunoSEQ multiplex PCR, the TCRdb table keeps only in-frame clones and is missing some. Among approximately 230,000 clones listed, almost 85% were seen once. This chain uses TRBV5-1 with TRBJ1-2, with 7 bases that match TRBD1. Sequenced input: PBMCs or T cells enriched from blood (not recorded which). This clonotype originated in a middle-aged man who had recovered from COVID-19. DNA of the CDR3: TGCGCCAGCAGCTTGGGTCAGGGGGACTATGGCTACACCTTC. Residues: CASSLGQGDYGYTF.